The 18 T cell receptor beta chains below come from one sample, sequenced in a study of T cells in Graves' hyperthyroidism and ophthalmopathy. Amplification targeted TCR beta CDR3 regions from RNA transcripts. HTBI primers drove first-round RT-PCR of the TCR CDR3. TCRdb independently ran MiXCR on the multiplex PCR reads; one entry per CDR3 protein. The table lists a few hundred thousand distinct CDR3 sequences, less than 20% of them singletons. The sample consisted of blood. These receptors came from a woman in her twenties or thirties with Graves' hyperthyroidism.

The chain employs TRBV4-2 and TRBJ2-7; tentatively, D is TRBD1 (6 bases). Trimming took 4 bases from V and 2 from J, leaving 12 bases between them. This CDR3 has 14 amino acids. Germline loops: CDR1 LGHNA, CDR2 YNFKEQ. The CDR3 sequence: CASSPSGQTYEQYF. DNA for the CDR3: TGTGCCAGCAGCCCTTCGGGACAAACCTACGAGCAGTACTTC.

In this sample, this clonotype turned up a few times. The chain recombines TRBV6-5 with TRBJ1-1; the D gene is possibly TRBD1 (6 bases). V gave up 0 bases and J gave up 4 bases, with 12 bases separating them. The CDR3 is 15 amino acids. Germline CDR1 MNHEY, CDR2 SVGAGI. The CDR3 region is CASSYSAGTSTEAFF. For the CDR3, the DNA is TGTGCCAGCAGTTACTCAGCCGGGACAAGCACTGAAGCTTTCTTT.

The V call is TRBV11-2, the J call TRBJ2-5; D not certain. CDR1 SGHAT and CDR2 FQNNGV come from the germline V gene. The V and J ends lost 3 bases and 3 bases respectively, with 11 bases between them. The CDR3 spans 14 residues. This CDR3 reads CASSFVLIKETQYF. Written as DNA, the CDR3 is TGTGCCAGCAGCTTCGTCCTGATCAAAGAGACCCAGTACTTC. The variable domain in full, with the rest retrieved from reference TRBV11-2 and TRBJ2-5, is EAGVAQSPRYKIIEKRQSVAFWCNPISGHATLYWYQQILGQGPKLLIQFQNNGVVDDSQLPKDRFSAERLKGVDSTLKIQPAKLEDSAVYLCASSFVLIKETQYFGPGTRLLVL.

This clonotype has just a few counts. This chain joins TRBV4-2 and TRBJ1-5; possible D gene TRBD1, 6 bases. V was shortened by 0 bases and J by 0 bases, with 15 bases between the two germline ends. CDR1 LGHNA and CDR2 YNFKEQ come from the germline V gene. This CDR3 is built from 18 residues. The chain's CDR3 is CASSQEQSGTISNQPQHF. CDR3 coding DNA: TGTGCCAGCAGCCAAGAACAATCCGGGACAATTAGCAATCAGCCCCAGCATTTT.

This clonotype was detected ten times or more. The J gene is TRBJ2-1, the V gene TRBV6-1, with D hard to call. CDR3 length: 15 amino acids. V was clipped by 5 bases and J by 2 bases, with 13 bases between them. Germline V lookup: CDR1 MNHNS, CDR2 SASEGT. CDR3 coding DNA: TGTGCCAGCAGTCAAGGTTTTCGGCCCTACAATGAGCAGTTCTTC. Its protein is CASSQGFRPYNEQFF.

Remarks on this clonotype: This clone may be a read error of a much larger clone one base away. V is TRBV24-1 and J is TRBJ1-1; D not certain. In germline, CDR1 is KGHDR, CDR2 SFDVKD. This CDR3 region has 15 residues. V was shortened by 8 bases and J by 6 bases, with 21 bases between the two germline ends. CDR3 amino acids: CATTPRSNGVAEAFF. The CDR3 region has the DNA TGTGCCACCACCCCTAGGAGCAATGGTGTCGCTGAAGCTTTCTTT.

This clonotype was seen many times. The chain employs TRBV2 and TRBJ1-5, with D hard to call. V lost 4 bases to trimming and J lost 7 bases, with 14 bases between them. CDR3 length: 14 residues. Germline V gives CDR1 SNHLY, CDR2 FYNNEI. The CDR3 reads CASSAVQTPQPQHF. In DNA form, the CDR3 reads TGTGCCAGCAGTGCGGTACAGACGCCCCAGCCCCAGCATTTT.

A few counts support this clonotype. The rearrangement links TRBV28 to TRBJ2-7; 9 bases match TRBD1. The junction had 8 bases not matched to a gene; V was cut back by 6 bases and J by 5 bases. This CDR3 spans 14 amino acids. Germline V gene lookup returns CDR1 MDHEN and CDR2 SYDVKM. CDR3: CASRRTGGGDEQYF. The CDR3 bases are TGTGCCAGCAGGAGAACAGGGGGCGGGGACGAGCAGTACTTC.

The chain joins TRBV7-8 to TRBJ2-7, with D perhaps matching TRBD1 (5 bases). CDR3 length equals 15 residues. V lost 0 bases to trimming and J lost 0 bases, with 9 bases between them. CDR1 and CDR2 from the germline V gene are SGHVS and FQNEAQ. The CDR3 region has the DNA TGTGCCAGCAGCTTAGCGAGGACATTCTCCTACGAGCAGTACTTC. Translated: CASSLARTFSYEQYF.

This clonotype has more than one count but fewer than ten. V usage is TRBV28 and J usage is TRBJ1-2; D call uncertain. Germline V CDR1 and CDR2: MDHEN, SYDVKM. Trimming pared 5 bases from V and 7 bases from J, leaving 8 bases between. This CDR3 is 11 amino acids long. This chain's CDR3 is CASSPNFGYTF. CDR3 coding DNA: TGTGCCAGCAGTCCAAATTTTGGCTACACCTTC.

This clonotype showed up just a few times. The V gene is TRBV19, the J gene TRBJ2-1; D might be TRBD2 (5 bases). CDR1 and CDR2 (germline): LNHDA, SQIVND (reference sequence). This CDR3 contains 16 residues. V lost 1 base, J lost 4 bases, and 14 bases lay in between. In DNA, the CDR3 is TGTGCCAGTAGTATAGTGGACTCCCATGTGTACAATGAGCAGTTCTTC. Protein product: CASSIVDSHVYNEQFF.

The chain combines TRBV3-1 with TRBJ1-4, with D unresolved. Germline loops: CDR1 LGHDT, CDR2 YNNKEL (reference sequence). This CDR3 contains 19 residues. The ends were cut back, 0 bases at V and 0 bases at J, with 17 bases in the middle. CDR3 DNA sequence: TGTGCCAGCAGCCAAGAATGGGCGCCCAGGATGCCAACTAATGAAAAACTGTTTTTT. Amino acid sequence: CASSQEWAPRMPTNEKLFF.

This clonotype occurred a few times. V gene TRBV28 combines with J gene TRBJ1-5; D not resolved. The CDR3 runs 16 residues. The germline CDR1 and CDR2 sequences are MDHEN and SYDVKM. The V end was cut by 5 bases, the J end by 5 bases, with 19 bases between. The CDR3 bases are TGTGCCAGCAGTCTAGACCCAGGACGGAGAGATCAGCCCCAGCATTTT. It encodes CASSLDPGRRDQPQHF.

In its sample, this clonotype was seen many times. The V gene is TRBV5-1, the J gene TRBJ2-1; D is perhaps TRBD1 (6 bases). This CDR3 contains 15 residues. The germline V gene has CDR1 SGHRS and CDR2 YFSETQ. Trimming took 0 bases from V and 7 from J, leaving 14 bases between them. The CDR3 loop is CASSLDAGVMNEQFF. The CDR3 nucleotides are TGCGCCAGCAGCTTGGATGCAGGGGTGATGAATGAGCAGTTCTTC.

The table lists this clonotype with many counts. The chain employs TRBV24-1 and TRBJ1-1; the D gene is possibly TRBD1 (5 bases). V lost 2 bases and J lost 5, with 17 bases in between. The CDR3 is made up of 16 amino acids. Germline V gives CDR1 KGHDR, CDR2 SFDVKD. The CDR3 bases are TGTGCCACCAGTGATTCGAAGAGAGGGCGGGGGACTGAAGCTTTCTTT. It encodes CATSDSKRGRGTEAFF.

In its sample, this clonotype was seen many times. The rearrangement links TRBV12-3 or TRBV12-4 to TRBJ1-1; D not resolved. V was clipped by 6 bases and J by 5 bases, with 10 bases between them. The CDR3 spans 12 residues. DNA for the CDR3: TGTGCCAGCAGGTACCGGACTACTGAAGCTTTCTTT. This encodes CASRYRTTEAFF.

The chain joins TRBV15 to TRBJ2-4, with a tentative D call TRBD1 (6 bases). CDR1 LNHNV and CDR2 YYDKDF come from the germline V gene (reference sequence). The CDR3 contains 15 residues. With 0 bases removed from V and 8 bases from J, the gap between germline ends came to 14 bases. The CDR3 nucleotides read TGTGCCACCAGCAGAGACCGGGACAACGGAGACATTCAGTACTTC. Protein: CATSRDRDNGDIQYF.

This clonotype has a count of ten or more. The chain is built from TRBV30 and TRBJ2-3, with TRBD2 matching over 11 bases. The CDR3 is made up of 15 amino acids. With V trimmed by 5 bases and J by 1 base, 5 bases remained unmatched. Germline values: CDR1 GTSNPN, CDR2 SVGIG (reference sequence). The CDR3 loop reads CAWLTSGSGTDTQYF. The CDR3 region has the DNA TGTGCCTGGTTAACTAGCGGGAGTGGCACAGATACGCAGTATTTT.